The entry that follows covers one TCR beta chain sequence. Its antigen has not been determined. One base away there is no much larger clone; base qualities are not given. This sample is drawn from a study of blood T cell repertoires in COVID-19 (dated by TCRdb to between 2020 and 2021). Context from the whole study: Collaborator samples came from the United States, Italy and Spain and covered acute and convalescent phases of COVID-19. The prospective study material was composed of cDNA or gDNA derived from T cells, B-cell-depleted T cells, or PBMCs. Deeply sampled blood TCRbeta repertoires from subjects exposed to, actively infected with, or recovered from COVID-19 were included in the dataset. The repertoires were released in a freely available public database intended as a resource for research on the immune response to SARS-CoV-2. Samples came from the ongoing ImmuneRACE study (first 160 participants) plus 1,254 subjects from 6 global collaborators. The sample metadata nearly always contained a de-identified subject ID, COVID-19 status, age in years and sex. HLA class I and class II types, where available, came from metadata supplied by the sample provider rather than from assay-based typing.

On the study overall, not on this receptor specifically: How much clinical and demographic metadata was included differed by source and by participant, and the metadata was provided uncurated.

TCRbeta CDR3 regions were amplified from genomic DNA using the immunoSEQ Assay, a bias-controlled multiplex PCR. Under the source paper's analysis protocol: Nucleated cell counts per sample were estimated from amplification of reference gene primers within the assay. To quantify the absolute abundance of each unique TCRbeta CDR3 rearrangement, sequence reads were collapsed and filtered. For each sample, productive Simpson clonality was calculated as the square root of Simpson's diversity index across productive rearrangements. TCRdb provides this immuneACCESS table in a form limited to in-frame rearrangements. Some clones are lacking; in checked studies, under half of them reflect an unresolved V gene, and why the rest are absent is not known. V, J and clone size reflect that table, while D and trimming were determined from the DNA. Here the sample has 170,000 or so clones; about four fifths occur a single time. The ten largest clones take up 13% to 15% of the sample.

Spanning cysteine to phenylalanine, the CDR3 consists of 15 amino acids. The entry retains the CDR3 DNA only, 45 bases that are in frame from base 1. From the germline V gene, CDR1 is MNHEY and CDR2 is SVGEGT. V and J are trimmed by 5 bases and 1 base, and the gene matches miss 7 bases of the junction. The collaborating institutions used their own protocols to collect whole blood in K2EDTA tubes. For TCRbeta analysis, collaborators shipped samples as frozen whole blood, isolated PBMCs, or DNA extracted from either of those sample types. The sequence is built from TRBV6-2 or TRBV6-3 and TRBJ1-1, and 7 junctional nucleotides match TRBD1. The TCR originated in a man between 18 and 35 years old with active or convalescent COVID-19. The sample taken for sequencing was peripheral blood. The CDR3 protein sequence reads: CASSQPDRTNTEAFF. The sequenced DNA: TGTGCCAGCAGTCAGCCGGACAGGACGAACACTGAAGCTTTCTTT.